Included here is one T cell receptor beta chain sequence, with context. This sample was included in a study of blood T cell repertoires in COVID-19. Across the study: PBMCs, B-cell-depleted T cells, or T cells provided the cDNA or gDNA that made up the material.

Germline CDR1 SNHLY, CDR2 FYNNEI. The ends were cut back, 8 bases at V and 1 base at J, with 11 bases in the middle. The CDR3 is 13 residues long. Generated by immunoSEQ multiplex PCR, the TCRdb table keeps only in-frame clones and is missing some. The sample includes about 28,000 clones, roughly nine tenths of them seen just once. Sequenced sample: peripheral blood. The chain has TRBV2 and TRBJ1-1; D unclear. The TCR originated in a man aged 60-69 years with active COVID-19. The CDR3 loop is CASGRRGNTEAFF. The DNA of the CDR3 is TGTGCCAGCGGAAGACGGGGGAACACTGAAGCTTTCTTT. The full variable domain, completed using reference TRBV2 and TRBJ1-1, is EPEVTQTPSHQVTQMGQEVILRCVPISNHLYFYWYRQILGQKVEFLVSFYNNEISEKSEIFDDQFSVERPDGSNFTLKIRSTKLEDSAMYFCASGRRGNTEAFFGQGTRLTVV.